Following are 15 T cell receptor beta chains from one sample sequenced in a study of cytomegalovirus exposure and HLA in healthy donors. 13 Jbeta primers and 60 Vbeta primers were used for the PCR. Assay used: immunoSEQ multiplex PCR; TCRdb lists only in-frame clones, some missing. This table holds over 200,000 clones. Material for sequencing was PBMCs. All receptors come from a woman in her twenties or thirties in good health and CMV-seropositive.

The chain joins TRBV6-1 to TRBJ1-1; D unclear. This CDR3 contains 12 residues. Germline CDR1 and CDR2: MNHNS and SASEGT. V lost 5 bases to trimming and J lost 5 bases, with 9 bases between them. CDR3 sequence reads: CASSSRVTEAFF. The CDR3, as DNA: TGTGCCAGCAGTTCAAGAGTGACTGAAGCTTTCTTT.

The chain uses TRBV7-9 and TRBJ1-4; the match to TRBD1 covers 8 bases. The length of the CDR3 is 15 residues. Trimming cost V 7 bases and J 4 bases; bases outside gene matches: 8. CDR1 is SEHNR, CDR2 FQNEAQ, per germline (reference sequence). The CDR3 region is CASTYRGQVNEKLFF. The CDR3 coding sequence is TGTGCCAGCACCTACAGGGGACAGGTTAATGAAAAACTGTTTTTT. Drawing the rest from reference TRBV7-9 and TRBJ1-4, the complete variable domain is DTGVSQNPRHKITKRGQNVTFRCDPISEHNRLYWYRQTLGQGPEFLTYFQNEAQLEKSRLLSDRFSAERPKGSFSTLEIQRTEQGDSAMYLCASTYRGQVNEKLFFGSGTQLSVL.

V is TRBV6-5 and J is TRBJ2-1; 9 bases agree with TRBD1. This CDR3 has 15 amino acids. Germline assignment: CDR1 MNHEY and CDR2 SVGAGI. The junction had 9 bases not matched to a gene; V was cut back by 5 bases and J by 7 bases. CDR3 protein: CASSPGQGIRNEQFF. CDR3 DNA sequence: TGTGCCAGCAGTCCCGGACAGGGGATTAGGAATGAGCAGTTCTTC.

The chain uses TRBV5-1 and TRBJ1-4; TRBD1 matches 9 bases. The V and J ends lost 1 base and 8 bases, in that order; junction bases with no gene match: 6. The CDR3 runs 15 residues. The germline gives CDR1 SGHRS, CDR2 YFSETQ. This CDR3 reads CASSLSGQGGEKLFF. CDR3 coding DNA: TGCGCCAGCAGCTTGTCGGGACAGGGAGGCGAAAAACTGTTTTTT.

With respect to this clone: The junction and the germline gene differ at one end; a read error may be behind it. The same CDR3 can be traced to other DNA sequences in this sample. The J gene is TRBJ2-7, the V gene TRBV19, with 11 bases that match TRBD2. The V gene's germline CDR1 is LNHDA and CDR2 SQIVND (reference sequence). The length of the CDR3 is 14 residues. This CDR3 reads CASCRTSGCYEQYF. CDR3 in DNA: TGCGCCAGCTGCAGGACTAGCGGGTGTTACGAGCAGTACTTC. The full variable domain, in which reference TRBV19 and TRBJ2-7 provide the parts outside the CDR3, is DGGITQSPKYLFRKEGQNVTLSCEQNLNHDAMYWYRQDPGQGLRLIYYSQIVNDFQKGDIAEGYSVSREKKESFPLTVTSAQKNPTAFYLCASCRTSGCYEQYFGPGTRLTVT.

The CDR3 coding sequence is TGTGCCAGTAGTATGAACGGTCCCCCAGATACGCAGTATTTT. It is translated as CASSMNGPPDTQYF. The chain recombines TRBV19 with TRBJ2-3; D uncertain. The ends were cut back, 3 bases at V and 4 bases at J, with 11 bases in the middle. The length of the CDR3 is 14 residues. Per germline, CDR1 LNHDA and CDR2 SQIVND (reference sequence).

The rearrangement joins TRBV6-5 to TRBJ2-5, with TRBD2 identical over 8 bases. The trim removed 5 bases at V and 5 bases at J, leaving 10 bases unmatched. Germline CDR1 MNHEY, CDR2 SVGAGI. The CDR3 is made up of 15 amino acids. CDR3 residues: CASSTSRGGRETQYF. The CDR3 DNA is TGTGCCAGCAGTACTAGCCGGGGGGGCAGGGAGACCCAGTACTTC.

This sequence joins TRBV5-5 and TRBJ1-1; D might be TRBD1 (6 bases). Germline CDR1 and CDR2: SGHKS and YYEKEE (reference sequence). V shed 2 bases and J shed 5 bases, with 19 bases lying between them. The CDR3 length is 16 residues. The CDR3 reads CASSFRPSGERTEAFF. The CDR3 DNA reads TGTGCCAGCAGCTTTCGTCCTTCAGGGGAGAGGACTGAAGCTTTCTTT.

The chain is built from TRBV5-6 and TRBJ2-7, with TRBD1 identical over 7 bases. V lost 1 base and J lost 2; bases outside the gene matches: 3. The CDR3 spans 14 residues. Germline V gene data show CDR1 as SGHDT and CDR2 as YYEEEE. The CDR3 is CASSLRGPTYEQYF. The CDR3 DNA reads TGTGCCAGCAGCTTGAGGGGGCCGACCTACGAGCAGTACTTC.

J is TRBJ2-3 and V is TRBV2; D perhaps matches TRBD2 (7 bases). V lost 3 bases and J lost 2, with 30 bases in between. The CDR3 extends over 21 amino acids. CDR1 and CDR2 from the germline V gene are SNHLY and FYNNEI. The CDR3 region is CASSDPHPPPSGGLDTDTQYF. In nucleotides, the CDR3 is TGTGCCAGCAGTGATCCTCACCCCCCCCCATCCGGGGGGCTCGACACAGATACGCAGTATTTT. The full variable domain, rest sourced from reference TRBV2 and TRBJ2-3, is EPEVTQTPSHQVTQMGQEVILRCVPISNHLYFYWYRQILGQKVEFLVSFYNNEISEKSEIFDDQFSVERPDGSNFTLKIRSTKLEDSAMYFCASSDPHPPPSGGLDTDTQYFGPGTRLTVL.

In DNA form, the CDR3 reads TGTGCCAGCAGTGTCGACAGGGGGCGCGAAGCTTTCTTT. This gives the protein CASSVDRGREAFF. V usage is TRBV6-4 and J usage is TRBJ1-1, with 10 bases identical to TRBD1. CDR1 is MRHNA and CDR2 is SNTAGT in the germline V gene. V was clipped by 4 bases and J by 8 bases; unmatched bases: 4. The CDR3 runs 13 residues.

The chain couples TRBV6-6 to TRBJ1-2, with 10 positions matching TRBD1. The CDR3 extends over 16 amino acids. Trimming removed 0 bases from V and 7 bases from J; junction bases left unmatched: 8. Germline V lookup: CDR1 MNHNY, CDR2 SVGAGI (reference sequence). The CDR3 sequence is CASSYSGRQGASGYTF. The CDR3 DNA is TGTGCCAGCAGTTACTCGGGGAGACAGGGGGCGAGTGGCTACACCTTC.

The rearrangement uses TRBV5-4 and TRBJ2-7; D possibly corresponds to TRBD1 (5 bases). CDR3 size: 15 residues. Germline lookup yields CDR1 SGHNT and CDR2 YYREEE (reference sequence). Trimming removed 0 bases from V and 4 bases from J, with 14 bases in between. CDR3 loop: CASSLGSGAGYEQYF. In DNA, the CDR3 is TGTGCCAGCAGCTTGGGAAGTGGGGCTGGGTACGAGCAGTACTTC.

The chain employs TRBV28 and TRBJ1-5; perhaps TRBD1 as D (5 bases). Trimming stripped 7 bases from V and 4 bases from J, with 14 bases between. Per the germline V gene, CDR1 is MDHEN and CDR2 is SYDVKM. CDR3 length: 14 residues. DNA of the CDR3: TGTGCCAGCAAGAGGGGAGGAGAGAATCAGCCCCAGCATTTT. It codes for CASKRGGENQPQHF.

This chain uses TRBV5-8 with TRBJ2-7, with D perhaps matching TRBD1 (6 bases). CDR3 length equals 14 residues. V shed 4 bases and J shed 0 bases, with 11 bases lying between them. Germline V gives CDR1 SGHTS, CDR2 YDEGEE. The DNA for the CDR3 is TGTGCCAGCAGCCGTGTAGGGGGCTCCTACGAGCAGTACTTC. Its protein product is CASSRVGGSYEQYF.